This note documents a single TCR beta chain sequence. V lost 9 bases and J lost 9; bases outside the gene matches: 11. The CDR3 has 12 residues. Germline V gene sequence: CDR1 MDHEN, CDR2 SYDVKM. The data were taken from a study of blood T cell repertoires in COVID-19. Study summary: The study drew acute and convalescent COVID-19 samples from the United States, Italy and Spain. The analysed material was cDNA or gDNA that came from T cells, B-cell-depleted T cells, or PBMCs.

Methods used by the authors: The authors estimated nucleated cell counts from reference gene primer amplification. The table came from immunoSEQ multiplex PCR; TCRdb's copy has only in-frame clones and leaves some out. V and J calls and clone size follow that table, whereas D and trimming were derived from the DNA. The repertoire includes about 520,000 clones, 80% to 90% of them detected once, and 3% to 4% sits in the top ten. The sample consisted of peripheral blood. The chain joins TRBV28 to TRBJ2-7, with 7 positions matching TRBD1. The sequence came from a human donor in a cohort sampled during active COVID-19. The CDR3 coding sequence is TGTGCCAGTGTAAAAAGGGCAGGGGGGCAGTACTTC. This encodes CASVKRAGGQYF.